A single sample gave rise to the 8 T cell receptor beta chains below, sequenced in a study of a mutant IDH1 vaccine in newly diagnosed glioma. The time point is: baseline, week 1 (first vaccination visit). The treatment here: pre-vaccination baseline after standard-of-care therapy. This table comes from immunoSEQ multiplex PCR, and its TCRdb copy is limited to in-frame clones, with some not included. This table has 85,000 to 100,000 clones, roughly 80% appearing once. Source: PBMCs, taken from a glioma patient treated with radiotherapy, temozolomide or both. These receptors were obtained from a woman aged 45-60 years with glioma.

The rearrangement uses TRBV7-3 and TRBJ2-2; 12 bases line up with TRBD1. Germline trimming cut 5 bases from V and 7 bases from J; bases unmatched to any gene: 11. Per the germline V gene, CDR1 is SGHTA and CDR2 is FQGTGA. The CDR3 is made up of 17 amino acids. In DNA form, the CDR3 reads TGTGCCAGCAGCCCGAGCGGGACAGGGGGCTTCGGCGGGGAGCTGTTTTTT. Protein product: CASSPSGTGGFGGELFF.

This rearrangement joins TRBV5-1 to TRBJ2-1, with 10 bases aligning to TRBD1. This CDR3 spans 16 amino acids. V shed 1 base and J 4 bases; nucleotides not matched to a gene: 5. Per the germline V gene, CDR1 is SGHRS and CDR2 is YFSETQ. DNA of the CDR3: TGCGCCAGCAGCTTGCAAGGACAGGGGGGGTACAATGAGCAGTTCTTC. This gives the protein CASSLQGQGGYNEQFF.

The V gene is TRBV7-9, the J gene TRBJ2-7; no reliable D call. From germline, CDR1 is SEHNR and CDR2 FQNEAQ (reference sequence). V lost 5 bases and J lost 6, with 17 bases in between. The CDR3 totals 14 residues. This CDR3 is CASSPPGAVVEQYF. CDR3 in DNA: TGTGCCAGCAGCCCCCCTGGTGCAGTAGTCGAGCAGTACTTC.

This clone was counted between two and nine times. The chain links TRBV5-4 to TRBJ1-1, with D possibly TRBD1 on 5 matching bases. V was clipped by 3 bases and J by 8 bases, with 8 bases between them. This CDR3 contains 11 residues. CDR1 is SGHNT, CDR2 YYREEE, per germline (reference sequence). As DNA, the CDR3 is TGTGCCAGCAGCTCACAGGAAGAAGCTTTCTTT. Its translation is CASSSQEEAFF.

This sequence joins TRBV27 and TRBJ1-1; D is perhaps TRBD1 (6 bases). The CDR3 has 16 amino acids. The germline CDR1 and CDR2 sequences are MNHEY and SMNVEV (reference sequence). Trimming removed 0 bases from V and 4 bases from J, with 15 bases in between. This CDR3 reads CASSLSPGELITEAFF. CDR3 DNA: TGTGCCAGCAGTTTATCGCCAGGGGAGTTGATCACTGAAGCTTTCTTT.

This chain's CDR3 is CASSSRDRGTAFF. DNA of the CDR3: TGTGCCAGCAGCTCAAGGGACAGGGGTACGGCTTTCTTT. The chain couples TRBV27 to TRBJ1-1; 10 bases map to TRBD1. Germline trimming cut 6 bases from V and 11 bases from J; bases unmatched to any gene: 9. CDR1 and CDR2 from the germline V gene are MNHEY and SMNVEV (reference sequence). This CDR3 has 13 amino acids.

The chain couples TRBV5-5 to TRBJ1-2, with D possibly TRBD1 on 6 matching bases. Trimming removed 3 bases at V and 6 bases at J, with 18 bases between. The germline V gene has CDR1 SGHKS and CDR2 YYEKEE (reference sequence). The CDR3 contains 15 residues. CDR3 amino acids: CASSSARGLVDGYTF. For the CDR3, the DNA is TGTGCCAGCAGCTCTGCGCGGGGGCTAGTGGATGGCTACACCTTC. The variable domain in full, completed from reference TRBV5-5 and TRBJ1-2, reads DAGVTQSPTHLIKTRGQQVTLRCSPISGHKSVSWYQQVLGQGPQFIFQYYEKEERGRGNFPDRFSARQFPNYSSELNVNALLLGDSALYLCASSSARGLVDGYTFGSGTRLTVV.

The chain uses TRBV10-1 and TRBJ1-1, with a tentative D call TRBD1 (5 bases). Deletions cut 8 bases from V and 0 bases from J, with 22 bases between. Germline V gene sequence: CDR1 WNHNN, CDR2 SYGVQD (reference sequence). This CDR3 has 17 amino acids. The CDR3 spells CASRSAGTTSMNTEAFF. CDR3 DNA sequence: TGCGCCAGCCGATCCGCCGGGACGACAAGCATGAACACTGAAGCTTTCTTT.